Shown below are 17 T cell receptor beta chains from a single sample sequenced in a study of blood T cells in healthy people across ages. Combining a sample-barcoded 5' primer with a J-beta primer mix, a second PCR ran for about 6 to 12 cycles. TCRdb redid the calling of the 5' RACE reads with MiXCR, one entry per CDR3 protein. The sample consists of about 830,000 distinct CDR3 sequences, roughly 64% of them appearing once. The material sequenced was blood. Receptors were obtained from a man aged 25 to 40 in good health.

The V gene is TRBV28, the J gene TRBJ2-7; D call uncertain. V was trimmed by 7 bases and J by 6 bases, leaving 16 bases between them. The CDR3 totals 13 residues. The germline V gene encodes CDR1 MDHEN and CDR2 SYDVKM. The CDR3 nucleotides are TGTGCCAGCACTTCCTCCTACGGGCCCGAGCAGTACTTC. Translated, it gives CASTSSYGPEQYF.

V is TRBV6-6 and J is TRBJ1-2, with 10 bases lining up with TRBD1. With V trimmed by 6 bases and J by 13 bases, 17 bases remained unmatched. CDR3 size: 15 residues. Germline V gene sequence: CDR1 MNHNY, CDR2 SVGAGI (reference sequence). The CDR3 bases are TGTGCCAGCAGCCGGAATACCGGACAGGGGGTGCAGGTCACCTTC. This codes for CASSRNTGQGVQVTF.

The chain joins TRBV6-1 to TRBJ1-1; D is unresolved. The ends were cut back, 3 bases at V and 4 bases at J, with 9 bases in the middle. Per germline, CDR1 MNHNS and CDR2 SASEGT. The CDR3 is 13 residues long. The chain's CDR3 is CASSESRGTEAFF. As DNA, the CDR3 is TGTGCCAGCAGTGAGTCCCGCGGCACTGAAGCTTTCTTT.

This clonotype occurred many times. The chain carries TRBV7-2 and TRBJ2-6; D is perhaps TRBD1 or TRBD2 (5 bases each). V dropped 5 bases and J dropped 0 bases, with 11 bases sitting between them. This CDR3 has 16 residues. Germline V gives CDR1 SGHTA, CDR2 FQGNSA. The CDR3 nucleotides read TGTGCCAGCAGCACAACAGGAGGCTCTGGGGCCAACGTCCTGACTTTC. As protein: CASSTTGGSGANVLTF.

This chain uses TRBV30 with TRBJ2-4; 8 bases are a match to TRBD1. The CDR3 covers 14 residues. Germline CDR1 and CDR2: GTSNPN and SVGIG (reference sequence). Trimming at V came to 3 bases and at J to 6 bases, leaving 7 bases not matched to a gene. The CDR3 is CAWRAGTGVNIQYF. CDR3 in DNA: TGTGCCTGGAGGGCCGGGACAGGCGTAAACATTCAGTACTTC.

This clonotype was seen a handful of times. The rearrangement uses TRBV20-1 and TRBJ1-5; D gene ambiguous. The CDR3 length is 13 residues. Trimming took off 1 base at V and 9 bases at J, with 13 bases between the two ends. CDR1 is DFQATT, CDR2 SNEGSKA, per germline (reference sequence). As DNA, the CDR3 is TGCAGTGCTAGAGTTCCGGGCTTGCGGCCCCAGCATTTT. Encoded protein: CSARVPGLRPQHF.

To note about this clonotype: The missing conserved phenylalanine or tryptophan at the end of this CDR3 makes a read error likely. This sequence joins TRBV29-1 and TRBJ2-1, with TRBD2 identical over 7 bases. V was clipped by 1 base and J by 1 base; unmatched bases: 7. Germline V gene lookup returns CDR1 SQVTM and CDR2 ANQGSEA. The CDR3 runs 16 residues. The CDR3 sequence: CSVEGPSGGSYNEQFS. The DNA for the CDR3 is TGCAGCGTTGAAGGCCCTAGCGGAGGGTCCTACAATGAGCAGTTCTCC.

The DNA for the CDR3 is TGCAGCGTTGAACGGGACAGCCGCTACTCCTACAATGAGCAGTTCTTC. Its protein product is CSVERDSRYSYNEQFF. The chain uses TRBV29-1 and TRBJ2-1; 7 nucleotides align to TRBD1. Germline-derived CDR1 and CDR2 are SQVTM and ANQGSEA. The V and J ends lost 2 bases and 0 bases, in that order; junction bases with no gene match: 7. The CDR3 contains 16 residues.

This clonotype was seen only once. The gene calls are TRBV20-1 and TRBJ2-7, with TRBD2 matching 7 bases. V was pared by 6 bases and J by 7 bases, with 12 bases of the junction left unmatched. There are 13 residues in the CDR3. The germline V gene has CDR1 DFQATT and CDR2 SNEGSKA (reference sequence). DNA of the CDR3: TGCAGTGCCCCCAGCGGGATCTACAATGAGCAGTACTTC. Translation gives CSAPSGIYNEQYF.

The V call is TRBV9, the J call TRBJ2-5, with TRBD2 matching over 7 bases. This CDR3 is built from 12 residues. V dropped 7 bases and J dropped 7; count of bases not matched to a gene: 7. Looked up from germline, CDR1 is SGDLS and CDR2 is YYNGEE. DNA for the CDR3: TGTGCCAGCGGACTAGGGAGGGGGACCCAGTACTTC. Protein: CASGLGRGTQYF.

This chain's CDR3 is CASSSDTPDYNEQFF. The CDR3 DNA reads as TGCGCCAGCAGCAGCGACACCCCTGACTACAATGAGCAGTTCTTC. The chain is built from TRBV5-1 and TRBJ2-1; D is unclear. This CDR3 region has 15 residues. Trimming removed 4 bases at V and 3 bases at J, with 14 bases between. The germline V gene encodes CDR1 SGHRS and CDR2 YFSETQ.

This clonotype turned up a few times. The V call is TRBV6-1, the J call TRBJ2-5, with TRBD1 matching over 10 bases. The CDR3 totals 16 residues. Germline lookup yields CDR1 MNHNS and CDR2 SASEGT. The junction had 7 bases not matched to a gene; V was cut back by 3 bases and J by 3 bases. CDR3 residues: CASSDFDRGLEETQYF. The CDR3 region has the DNA TGTGCCAGCAGTGACTTCGACAGGGGGCTTGAAGAGACCCAGTACTTC.

The V and J genes are TRBV20-1 and TRBJ1-2; D gene uncertain. Germline assignment: CDR1 DFQATT and CDR2 SNEGSKA (reference sequence). The CDR3 totals 11 residues. Trimming shortened V by 4 bases and J by 6 bases, and 9 bases separated the two germline ends. CDR3 sequence: CSATLNDGYTF. The CDR3 nucleotides read TGCAGTGCTACCCTAAACGATGGCTACACCTTC.

V gene TRBV10-3 combines with J gene TRBJ2-1, with TRBD2 matching over 10 bases. CDR1 ENHRY and CDR2 SYGVKD come from the germline V gene. This CDR3 is built from 13 residues. The ends lost 11 bases at V and 6 bases at J; junction bases unmatched: 7. CDR3 sequence (DNA): TGTGCCGTAAGCGGGGGGGCCCGCAATGAGCAGTTCTTC. It encodes CAVSGGARNEQFF.

The table lists this clonotype with a count of one. The gene calls are TRBV6-5 and TRBJ2-1; possibly TRBD2 for D (6 bases). The germline gives CDR1 MNHEY, CDR2 SVGAGI. CDR3 size: 13 residues. Trimming removed 4 bases at V and 7 bases at J, with 11 bases between. The CDR3 protein is CASSSQTSNEQFF. DNA for the CDR3: TGTGCCAGCAGTTCCCAGACTAGTAATGAGCAGTTCTTC.

The table lists this clonotype with a few counts. This chain's CDR3 is CASSLGWSGAYEQYF. CDR3 nucleotide sequence: TGCGCCAGCAGCCTTGGATGGAGCGGGGCCTACGAGCAGTACTTC. The chain carries TRBV4-3 and TRBJ2-7; TRBD2 aligns across 7 bases. From germline, CDR1 is LGHNA and CDR2 YSLEER. The V segment lost 4 bases and the J segment 2 bases; nucleotides outside the gene matches: 8. The CDR3 length is 15 residues.

This chain connects TRBV5-1 to TRBJ2-1, with D perhaps TRBD2 (5 bases). The length of the CDR3 is 14 residues. CDR1 SGHRS and CDR2 YFSETQ come from the germline V gene. Deletions cut 0 bases from V and 9 bases from J, with 13 bases between. This CDR3 reads CASSLESSRCEQFF. The CDR3 DNA reads as TGCGCCAGCAGCTTGGAGTCTAGCCGGTGTGAGCAGTTCTTC.